Listed here are 9 T cell receptor beta chains from one sample, sequenced in a study of kidney transplant recipient with SARS-CoV-2 infection listed by TCRdb under 2021. The sample's time point label, in plain terms: pre-pandemic baseline sample and day 111 after first positive SARS-CoV-2 test. This sample was sequenced with an Illumina MiSeq. TCRdb trimmed the raw reads at Q25, called clones with MiXCR and kept productive beta chains. Each entry merges the rows of one CDR3 protein and shows their most common DNA and genes. This sample holds some 220,000 distinct CDR3 sequences; less than 35% were observed only once. The ten largest clones add up to roughly 7.3% of the sample. The sequenced sample was a blood sample, obtained at baseline and on roughly day 110 from a kidney transplant recipient. The receptors shown here come from a male patient younger than 45 who had COVID-19 and was a kidney transplant recipient. Some T cells seen after a transplant may have their origin in the graft donor.

On this clonotype: A much larger clone lies one base from this, so it may be a read error. The V call is TRBV12-3 or TRBV12-4, the J call TRBJ2-1; TRBD2 matches 7 bases. CDR3 length equals 14 residues. V lost 2 bases, J lost 4 bases, and 2 bases stayed unmatched. DNA of the CDR3: TGTGCCAGCAGTTTACTGGGAGGGTACAATGAGCAGTTCTTC. It translates to CASSLLGGYNEQFF.

This clonotype has just one count. This may be a read error: a much more frequent sequence differs by one nucleotide. This sequence joins TRBV25-1 and TRBJ2-3, with 7 bases aligning to TRBD2. The germline gives CDR1 MGHDK, CDR2 SYGVNS. Germline trimming cut 3 bases from V and 2 bases from J; bases unmatched to any gene: 5. This CDR3 region has 15 residues. CDR3 bases: TGTGCCAGCAGTGACCAAGGGACTAACACAGATACGCAGTATTTT. Residues: CASSDQGTNTDTQYF. Full variable domain (outside the CDR3, taken from reference TRBV25-1 and TRBJ2-3): EADIYQTPRYLVIGTGKKITLECSQTMGHDKMYWYQQDPGMELHLIHYSYGVNSTEKGDLSSESTVSRIRTEHFPLTLESARPSHTSQYLCASSDQGTNTDTQYFGPGTRLTVL.

Notes on this clonotype: A clone one base away is much larger, so this may be a read error. Here the CDR3 reads CASNLRQGAIEQYF. The CDR3 DNA is TGTGCCAGCAACTTACGTCAGGGGGCGATTGAGCAGTACTTC. V and J are TRBV7-2 and TRBJ2-7; 8 bases are shared with TRBD1. This CDR3 region has 14 residues. Germline CDR1 and CDR2: SGHTA and FQGNSA.

Of note for this clonotype: This may be a read error: a much more frequent sequence differs by one nucleotide. This chain connects TRBV12-3 or TRBV12-4 to TRBJ1-2; D is undetermined. V lost 5 bases, J lost 4 bases, and 23 bases lay in between. The CDR3 has 17 amino acids. The CDR3 DNA is TGTGCCAGCAGTCAGATTTTCAGCCTCCGAAAGACCTATGGCTACACCTTC. Encoded protein: CASSQIFSLRKTYGYTF.

To note about this clonotype: This may arise from a read error, as a much more abundant clone is one base away. The V call is TRBV4-2, the J call TRBJ2-7; TRBD2 is a possible D gene (5 bases). The CDR3 is 14 amino acids. Trimming removed 2 bases from V and 6 bases from J, with 14 bases in between. Germline values: CDR1 LGHNA, CDR2 YNFKEQ. Written as DNA, the CDR3 is TGTGCCAGCAGCCAACCCACTAGTTTGCGCGAGCAGTACTTC. Translation: CASSQPTSLREQYF.

The chain couples TRBV6-4 to TRBJ2-1, with a possible D match to TRBD2 (5 bases). The germline CDR1 and CDR2 sequences are MRHNA and SNTAGT. The CDR3 is 13 residues long. V was shortened by 0 bases and J by 5 bases, with 5 bases between the two germline ends. CDR3 protein: CASSDSTNNEQFF. As DNA, the CDR3 is TGTGCCAGCAGTGACTCGACTAACAATGAGCAGTTCTTC.

Turning to this clonotype: This may stem from a read error, because a much larger clone lies one nucleotide away. This chain uses TRBV24-1 with TRBJ1-2, with D hard to call. The CDR3 totals 17 residues. CDR1 and CDR2 (germline): KGHDR, SFDVKD. CDR3 sequence reads: CATSEVDSTRKTYSYTF. In DNA, the CDR3 is TGTGCCACCAGTGAGGTGGATAGTACCAGAAAGACCTATAGCTACACCTTC.

This clonotype was recorded many times. An end of the junction does not agree with germline; a read error may underlie this. The J gene is TRBJ1-1, the V gene TRBV7-9, with D possibly TRBD1 on 6 matching bases. Germline loops: CDR1 SEHNR, CDR2 FQNEAQ (reference sequence). There are 12 residues in the CDR3. In DNA form, the CDR3 reads TGTGCCAGCAGCCAGGGGAACTCTGAAGCTTTCTTT. This translates into CASSQGNSEAFF.

The V and J genes are TRBV20-1 and TRBJ2-1; 15 bases are a match to TRBD2. Trimming took 3 bases from V and 0 from J; bases not matched to a gene: 0. CDR3 length: 16 amino acids. Germline CDR1 and CDR2: DFQATT and SNEGSKA (reference sequence). The CDR3 spells CSARGLAGGSYNEQFF. The CDR3 nucleotides read TGCAGTGCTAGGGGACTAGCGGGAGGCTCCTACAATGAGCAGTTCTTC.